Following are 13 T cell receptor beta chains from one sample sequenced in a study of T cells after yellow fever vaccination. TCRdb independently ran MiXCR on the 5' RACE reads; one entry per CDR3 protein. The profile shows a few hundred thousand distinct CDR3 sequences, 3.6% of them singletons. Specimen: PBMCs, collected on the day of the yellow fever booster vaccination. These receptors were taken from a man younger than 30 who received the YFV17D yellow fever vaccine.

This clonotype was seen ten or more times. The J gene is TRBJ1-2, the V gene TRBV18, with 9 bases identical to TRBD1. V dropped 3 bases and J dropped 2; count of bases not matched to a gene: 7. CDR1 and CDR2 (germline): KGHSH, LQKENI. This CDR3 has 16 amino acids. The CDR3: CASSPTKGTGNYGYTF. For the CDR3, the DNA is TGTGCCAGCTCACCGACTAAAGGGACAGGGAACTATGGCTACACCTTC.

This clonotype appeared many times. The chain couples TRBV12-3 or TRBV12-4 to TRBJ1-4; unclear D gene. The CDR3 contains 11 residues. The V end was cut by 6 bases, the J end by 5 bases, with 4 bases between. Here the CDR3 DNA reads TGTGCCAGCAGGCAAAATGAAAAACTGTTTTTT. It specifies CASRQNEKLFF.

This clonotype was detected many times. This rearrangement joins TRBV5-1 to TRBJ1-4; D is possibly TRBD1 (6 bases). This CDR3 is 14 amino acids long. With 0 bases removed from V and 7 bases from J, the gap between germline ends came to 10 bases. The V gene's germline CDR1 is SGHRS and CDR2 YFSETQ. The CDR3 region has the DNA TGCGCCAGCAGCTTGGAAAGGGGGGCTGAAAAACTGTTTTTT. This translates into CASSLERGAEKLFF. The full variable domain, with the rest looked up from reference TRBV5-1 and TRBJ1-4, is KAGVTQTPRYLIKTRGQQVTLSCSPISGHRSVSWYQQTPGQGLQFLFEYFSETQRNKGNFPGRFSGRQFSNSRSEMNVSTLELGDSALYLCASSLERGAEKLFFGSGTQLSVL.

This clonotype was found many times. The CDR3 reads CASSQDPDRGSTDTQYF. The CDR3 DNA follows: TGCGCCAGCAGCCAAGACCCGGACAGGGGGAGCACAGATACGCAGTATTTT. The genes are TRBV4-3 and TRBJ2-3; 10 nucleotides match TRBD1. J gave up 0 bases and V 0 bases, and 3 bases lay outside the gene matches. This CDR3 region has 17 residues. The germline V gene encodes CDR1 LGHNA and CDR2 YSLEER.

As DNA, the CDR3 is TGTGCCAGCAGTCCAGTGCACTCCTACGAGCAGTACTTC. This codes for CASSPVHSYEQYF. The gene calls are TRBV7-2 and TRBJ2-7; no clear D gene. Germline CDR1 and CDR2: SGHTA and FQGNSA. The CDR3 runs to 13 residues. The V end lost 6 bases, the J end lost 0 bases, and 9 bases lay between the germline ends. The variable domain in full, completed from reference TRBV7-2 and TRBJ2-7, reads GAGVSQSPSNKVTEKGKDVELRCDPISGHTALYWYRQSLGQGLEFLIYFQGNSAPDKSGLPSDRFSAERTGGSVSTLTIQRTQQEDSAVYLCASSPVHSYEQYFGPGTRLTVT.

This clonotype was picked up many times. The chain combines TRBV18 with TRBJ2-7; D is uncertain. Germline assignment: CDR1 KGHSH and CDR2 LQKENI. The V end lost 3 bases, the J end lost 5 bases, and 8 bases lay between the germline ends. This CDR3 is 12 amino acids long. DNA of the CDR3: TGTGCCAGCTCACCGAGTGGACACGAGCAGTACGTC. It yields the protein CASSPSGHEQYV.

J is TRBJ1-2 and V is TRBV7-9, with no clear D. This CDR3 is 12 amino acids long. V was cut by 3 bases and J by 12 bases, with 14 bases left in between. The germline CDR1 and CDR2 sequences are SEHNR and FQNEAQ (reference sequence). The CDR3 coding sequence is TGTGCCAGCAGCTTTTTAAGTAGGAGCCACACCTTC. Its translation: CASSFLSRSHTF.

This clonotype was picked up many times. The chain recombines TRBV10-3 with TRBJ2-1; TRBD2 matches at 13 bases. Germline V gene lookup returns CDR1 ENHRY and CDR2 SYGVKD. J gave up 5 bases and V 11 bases, and 6 bases lay outside the gene matches. The CDR3 is 14 residues long. CDR3 amino acids: CAGGTSGINNEQFF. In DNA form, the CDR3 reads TGTGCCGGAGGGACTAGCGGGATAAACAATGAGCAGTTCTTC.

This clonotype was observed many times. The chain couples TRBV6-1 to TRBJ1-5; D is perhaps TRBD1 (5 bases). Trimming pared 2 bases from V and 4 bases from J, leaving 12 bases between. Germline V gene data show CDR1 as MNHNS and CDR2 as SASEGT. CDR3 size: 15 residues. In DNA form, the CDR3 reads TGTGCCAGCAGTGAATTGGGGGTAGGAAATCAGCCCCAGCATTTT. Protein: CASSELGVGNQPQHF.

Ten or more counts support this clonotype. The rearrangement uses TRBV7-2 and TRBJ2-4; 8 bases are shared with TRBD1. V trimming: 3 bases; J trimming: 9 bases; junction bases outside the gene matches: 7. There are 14 residues in the CDR3. CDR1 is SGHTA, CDR2 FQGNSA, per germline. Written as DNA, the CDR3 is TGTGCCAGCAGCTTCACAGGGGGTCGCAGCATTCAGTACTTC. The encoded protein is CASSFTGGRSIQYF. The variable domain in full, with the rest retrieved from reference TRBV7-2 and TRBJ2-4, is GAGVSQSPSNKVTEKGKDVELRCDPISGHTALYWYRQSLGQGLEFLIYFQGNSAPDKSGLPSDRFSAERTGGSVSTLTIQRTQQEDSAVYLCASSFTGGRSIQYFGAGTRLSVL.

This clonotype was seen at least ten times. The chain couples TRBV29-1 to TRBJ2-7; TRBD1 is a possible D gene (5 bases). Germline V gene lookup returns CDR1 SQVTM and CDR2 ANQGSEA. V was pared by 6 bases and J by 2 bases, with 11 bases between. This CDR3 has 12 residues. CDR3 sequence reads: CSVVDRAYEQYF. CDR3 DNA: TGCAGCGTGGTAGACAGAGCCTACGAGCAGTACTTC.

V gene TRBV4-3 combines with J gene TRBJ2-1, with D possibly matching TRBD1 (5 bases). CDR1 LGHNA and CDR2 YSLEER come from the germline V gene. The length of the CDR3 is 13 residues. V was pared by 4 bases and J by 5 bases, with 9 bases between. The CDR3 spells CASSPRQHNEQFF. CDR3 coding DNA: TGCGCCAGCAGCCCCCGACAGCACAATGAGCAGTTCTTC.

This clonotype was recorded a few times. The rearrangement links TRBV20-1 to TRBJ1-6; 9 nucleotides match TRBD1. The germline CDR1 and CDR2 sequences are DFQATT and SNEGSKA (reference sequence). The V segment lost 5 bases and the J segment 9 bases; nucleotides outside the gene matches: 8. The CDR3 sequence is 14 residues long. The CDR3 nucleotides are TGCAGTGCTGCCACCGGGACAGGGAGTTCACCCCTCCACTTT. It specifies CSAATGTGSSPLHF.